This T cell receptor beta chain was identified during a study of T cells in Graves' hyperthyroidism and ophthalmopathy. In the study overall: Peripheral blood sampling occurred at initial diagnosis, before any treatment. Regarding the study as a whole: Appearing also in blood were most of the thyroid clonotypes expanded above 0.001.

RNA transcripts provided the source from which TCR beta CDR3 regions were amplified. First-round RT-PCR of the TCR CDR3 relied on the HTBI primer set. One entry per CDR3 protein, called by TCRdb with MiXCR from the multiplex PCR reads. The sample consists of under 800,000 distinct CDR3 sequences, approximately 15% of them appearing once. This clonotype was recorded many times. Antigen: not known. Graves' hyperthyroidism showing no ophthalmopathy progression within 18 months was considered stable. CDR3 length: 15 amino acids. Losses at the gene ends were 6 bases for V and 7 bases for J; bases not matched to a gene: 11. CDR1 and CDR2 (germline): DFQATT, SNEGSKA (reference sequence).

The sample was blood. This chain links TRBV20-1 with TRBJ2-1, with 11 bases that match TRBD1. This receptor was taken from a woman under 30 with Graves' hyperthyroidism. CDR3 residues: CSASRRDRGDNEQFF. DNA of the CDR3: TGCAGTGCGAGCCGAAGGGACAGGGGGGATAATGAGCAGTTCTTC.